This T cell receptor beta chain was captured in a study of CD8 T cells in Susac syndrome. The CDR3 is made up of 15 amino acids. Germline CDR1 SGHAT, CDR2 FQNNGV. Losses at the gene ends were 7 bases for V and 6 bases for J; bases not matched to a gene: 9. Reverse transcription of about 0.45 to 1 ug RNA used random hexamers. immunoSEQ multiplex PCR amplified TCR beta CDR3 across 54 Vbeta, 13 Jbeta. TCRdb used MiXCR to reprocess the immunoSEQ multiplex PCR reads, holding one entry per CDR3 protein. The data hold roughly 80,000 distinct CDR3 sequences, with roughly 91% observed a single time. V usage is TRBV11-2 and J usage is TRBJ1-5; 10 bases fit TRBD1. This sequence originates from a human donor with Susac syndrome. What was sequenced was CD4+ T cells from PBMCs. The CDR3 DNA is TGTGCCAGCACCAAAGGAGGACAGGGGGTTCAGCCCCAGCATTTT. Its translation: CASTKGGQGVQPQHF.